This T cell receptor (beta chain) is from a study of T-cell reconstitution after alpha-beta-depleted transplantation in children. Notes on the study in general: Approximately two months post-transplant, alpha-beta T cells reportedly originated from several hundred expanded graft clones. When one year had passed after transplant, most T-cell counts and diversity came from newly produced T cells. Surviving thymic progenitors and recipient T cells were the source of high TCRbeta diversity at day 60 in some patients.

Unique molecular identifiers were used in preparing the TCRbeta library. TCRdb re-analysed the PCR reads in MiXCR, keeping a single row per CDR3 protein. The table includes 85,000 to 120,000 distinct CDR3 sequences, over 6% detected once. In the case of this clonotype: Its antigen is still unknown.

The TCR was taken from a boy aged 2 to 9 with acute lymphoblastic leukemia, due to receive a stem cell transplant. This specimen consisted of PBMCs, obtained before TCRalphabeta/CD19-depleted stem cell transplant.

CDR3 protein: CASSVDQGIMDEQYF. The CDR3 nucleotides are TGTGCCAGCAGCGTAGATCAGGGAATCATGGACGAGCAGTACTTC. The chain uses TRBV9 and TRBJ2-7; D might be TRBD1 (5 bases). The CDR3 loop spans 15 amino acids. Germline values: CDR1 SGDLS, CDR2 YYNGEE. Trimming removed 0 bases at V and 5 bases at J, with 15 bases between.